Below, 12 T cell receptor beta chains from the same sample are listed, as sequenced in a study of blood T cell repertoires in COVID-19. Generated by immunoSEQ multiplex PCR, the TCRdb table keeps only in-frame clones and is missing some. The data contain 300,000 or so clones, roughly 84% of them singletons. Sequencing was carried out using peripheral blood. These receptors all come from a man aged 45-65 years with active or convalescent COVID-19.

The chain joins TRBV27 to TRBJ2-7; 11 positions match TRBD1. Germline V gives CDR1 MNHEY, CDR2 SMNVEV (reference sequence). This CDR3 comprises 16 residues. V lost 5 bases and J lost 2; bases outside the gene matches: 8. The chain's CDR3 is CASSALPGQGAYEQYF. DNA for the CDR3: TGTGCCAGCAGTGCCCTCCCGGGACAGGGGGCCTACGAGCAGTACTTC.

The DNA of the CDR3 is TGTGCCACCAGTGATTCGGACAGCTATGGCTACACCTTC. As protein: CATSDSDSYGYTF. V usage is TRBV24-1 and J usage is TRBJ1-2, with a tentative D call TRBD1 (6 bases). Germline values: CDR1 KGHDR, CDR2 SFDVKD. This CDR3 comprises 13 residues. Trimming removed 2 bases at V and 4 bases at J, with 7 bases between.

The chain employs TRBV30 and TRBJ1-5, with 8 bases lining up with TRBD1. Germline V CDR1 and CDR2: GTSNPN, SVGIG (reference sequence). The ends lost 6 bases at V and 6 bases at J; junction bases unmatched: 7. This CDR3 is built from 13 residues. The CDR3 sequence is CACRDRFGQPQHF. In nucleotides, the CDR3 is TGTGCCTGCCGGGACAGGTTTGGTCAGCCCCAGCATTTT.

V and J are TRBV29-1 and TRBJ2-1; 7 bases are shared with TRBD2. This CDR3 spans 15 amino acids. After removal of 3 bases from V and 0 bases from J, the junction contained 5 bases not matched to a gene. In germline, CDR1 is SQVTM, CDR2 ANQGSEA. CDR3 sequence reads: CSVDQSGDSYNEQFF. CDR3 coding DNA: TGCAGCGTTGATCAAAGCGGGGACTCCTACAATGAGCAGTTCTTC.

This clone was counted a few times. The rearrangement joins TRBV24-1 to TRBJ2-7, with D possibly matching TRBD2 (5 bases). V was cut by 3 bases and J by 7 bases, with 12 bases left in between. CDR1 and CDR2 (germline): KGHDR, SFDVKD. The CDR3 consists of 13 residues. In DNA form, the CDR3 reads TGTGCCACCAGTGATGGGAGTCTGGCGGAGCAGTACTTC. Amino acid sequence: CATSDGSLAEQYF.

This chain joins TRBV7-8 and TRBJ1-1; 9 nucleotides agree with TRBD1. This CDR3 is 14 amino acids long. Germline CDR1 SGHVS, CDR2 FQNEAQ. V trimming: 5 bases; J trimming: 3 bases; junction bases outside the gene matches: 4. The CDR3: CASSGDRVYTEAFF. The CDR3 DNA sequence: TGTGCCAGCAGCGGGGACAGGGTGTACACTGAAGCTTTCTTT.

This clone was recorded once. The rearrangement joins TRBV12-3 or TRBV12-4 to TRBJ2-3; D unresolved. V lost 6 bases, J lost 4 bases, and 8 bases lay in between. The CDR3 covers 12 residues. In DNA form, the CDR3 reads TGTGCCAGCAGCTATGAATCAGATACGCAGTATTTT. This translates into CASSYESDTQYF.

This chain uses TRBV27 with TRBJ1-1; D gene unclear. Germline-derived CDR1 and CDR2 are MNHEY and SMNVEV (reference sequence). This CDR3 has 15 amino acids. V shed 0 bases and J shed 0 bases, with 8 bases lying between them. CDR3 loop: CASSLSRYMNTEAFF. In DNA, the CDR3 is TGTGCCAGCAGTTTATCCAGATACATGAACACTGAAGCTTTCTTT.

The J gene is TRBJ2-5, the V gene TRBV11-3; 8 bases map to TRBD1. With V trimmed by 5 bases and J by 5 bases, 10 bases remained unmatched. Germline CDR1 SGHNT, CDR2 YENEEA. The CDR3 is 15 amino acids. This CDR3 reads CASSPGQGEGETQYF. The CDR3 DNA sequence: TGTGCCAGCAGCCCTGGACAGGGAGAGGGGGAGACCCAGTACTTC. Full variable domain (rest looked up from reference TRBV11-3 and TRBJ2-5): EAGVVQSPRYKIIEKKQPVAFWCNPISGHNTLYWYLQNLGQGPELLIRYENEEAVDDSQLPKDRFSAERLKGVDSTLKIQPAELGDSAVYLCASSPGQGEGETQYFGPGTRLLVL.

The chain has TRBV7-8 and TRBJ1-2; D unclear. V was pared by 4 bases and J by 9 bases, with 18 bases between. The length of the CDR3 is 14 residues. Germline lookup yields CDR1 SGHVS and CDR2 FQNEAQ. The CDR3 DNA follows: TGTGCCAGCAGCTCGGAGGTTGGTACTATGAGCTACACCTTC. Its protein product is CASSSEVGTMSYTF. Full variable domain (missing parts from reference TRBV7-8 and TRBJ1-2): GAGVSQSPRYKVAKRGQDVALRCDPISGHVSLFWYQQALGQGPEFLTYFQNEAQLDKSGLPSDRFFAERPEGSVSTLKIQRTQQEDSAVYLCASSSEVGTMSYTFGSGTRLTVV.

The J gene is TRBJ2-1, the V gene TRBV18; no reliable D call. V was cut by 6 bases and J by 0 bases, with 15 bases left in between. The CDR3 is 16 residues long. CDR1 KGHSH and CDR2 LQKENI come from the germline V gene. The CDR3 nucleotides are TGTGCCAGCTCCAAAAATAAAGCTGACTCCTACAATGAGCAGTTCTTC. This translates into CASSKNKADSYNEQFF.

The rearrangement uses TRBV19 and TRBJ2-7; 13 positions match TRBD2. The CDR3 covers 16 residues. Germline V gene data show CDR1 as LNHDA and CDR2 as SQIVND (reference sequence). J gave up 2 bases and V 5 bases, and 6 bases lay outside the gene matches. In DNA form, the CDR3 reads TGTGCCAGTAGTCCCTGGACTAGCGGGAGTACCTACGAGCAGTACTTC. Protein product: CASSPWTSGSTYEQYF. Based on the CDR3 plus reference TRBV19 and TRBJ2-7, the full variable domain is DGGITQSPKYLFRKEGQNVTLSCEQNLNHDAMYWYRQDPGQGLRLIYYSQIVNDFQKGDIAEGYSVSREKKESFPLTVTSAQKNPTAFYLCASSPWTSGSTYEQYFGPGTRLTVT.